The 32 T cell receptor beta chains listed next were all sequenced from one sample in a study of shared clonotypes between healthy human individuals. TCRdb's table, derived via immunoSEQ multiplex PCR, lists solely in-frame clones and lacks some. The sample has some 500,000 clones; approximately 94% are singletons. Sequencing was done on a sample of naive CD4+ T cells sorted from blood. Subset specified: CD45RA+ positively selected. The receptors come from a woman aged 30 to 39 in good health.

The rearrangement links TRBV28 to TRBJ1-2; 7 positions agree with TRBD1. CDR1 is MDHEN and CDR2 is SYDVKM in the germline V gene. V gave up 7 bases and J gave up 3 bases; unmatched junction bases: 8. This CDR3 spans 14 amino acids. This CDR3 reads CASNARTGYYGYTF. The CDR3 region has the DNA TGTGCCAGCAACGCCCGGACAGGTTACTATGGCTACACCTTC.

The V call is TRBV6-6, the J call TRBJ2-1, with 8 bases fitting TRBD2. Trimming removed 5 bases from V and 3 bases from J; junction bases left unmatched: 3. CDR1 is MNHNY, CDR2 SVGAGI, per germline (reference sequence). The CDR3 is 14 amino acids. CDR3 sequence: CASSTGTSYNEQFF. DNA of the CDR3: TGTGCCAGCAGTACCGGGACTAGCTACAATGAGCAGTTCTTC.

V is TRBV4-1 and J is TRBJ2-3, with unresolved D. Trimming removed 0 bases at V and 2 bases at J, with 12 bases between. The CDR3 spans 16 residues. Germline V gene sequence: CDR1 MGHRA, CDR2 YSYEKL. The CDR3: CASSQDLWGVTDTQYF. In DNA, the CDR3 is TGCGCCAGCAGCCAAGATCTTTGGGGTGTCACAGATACGCAGTATTTT.

The CDR3 loop is CASSLRTGSNEKLFF. Here the CDR3 DNA reads TGTGCCAGCAGTTTAAGGACAGGGTCGAATGAAAAACTGTTTTTT. The chain couples TRBV28 to TRBJ1-4, with 8 positions matching TRBD1. This CDR3 contains 15 residues. V gave up 2 bases and J gave up 5 bases; unmatched junction bases: 4. Germline values: CDR1 MDHEN, CDR2 SYDVKM.

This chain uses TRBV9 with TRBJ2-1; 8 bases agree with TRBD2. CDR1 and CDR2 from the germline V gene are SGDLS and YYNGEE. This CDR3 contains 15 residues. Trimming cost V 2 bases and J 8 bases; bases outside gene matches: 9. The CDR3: CASSVGSGEYHEQFF. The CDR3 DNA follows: TGTGCCAGCAGCGTGGGTAGCGGGGAGTATCATGAGCAGTTCTTC.

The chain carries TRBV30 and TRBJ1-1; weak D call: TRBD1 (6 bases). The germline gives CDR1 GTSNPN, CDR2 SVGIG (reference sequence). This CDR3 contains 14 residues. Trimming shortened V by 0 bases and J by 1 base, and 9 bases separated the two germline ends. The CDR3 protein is CAWSVRGANTEAFF. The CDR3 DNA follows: TGTGCCTGGAGTGTTCGGGGGGCGAACACTGAAGCTTTCTTT.

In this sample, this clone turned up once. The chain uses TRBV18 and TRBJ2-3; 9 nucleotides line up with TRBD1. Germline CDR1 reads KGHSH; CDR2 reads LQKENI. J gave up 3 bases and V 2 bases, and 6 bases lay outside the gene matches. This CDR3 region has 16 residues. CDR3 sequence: CASSPSGTGYTDTQYF. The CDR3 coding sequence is TGTGCCAGCTCACCATCCGGGACAGGGTATACAGATACGCAGTATTTT.

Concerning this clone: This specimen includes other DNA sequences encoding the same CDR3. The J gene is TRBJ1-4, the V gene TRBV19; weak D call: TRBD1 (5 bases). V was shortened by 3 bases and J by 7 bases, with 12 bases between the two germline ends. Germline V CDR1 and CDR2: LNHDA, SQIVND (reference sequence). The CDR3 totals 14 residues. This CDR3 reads CASSIAGVGEKLFF. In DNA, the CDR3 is TGTGCCAGTAGTATCGCGGGGGTAGGTGAAAAACTGTTTTTT.

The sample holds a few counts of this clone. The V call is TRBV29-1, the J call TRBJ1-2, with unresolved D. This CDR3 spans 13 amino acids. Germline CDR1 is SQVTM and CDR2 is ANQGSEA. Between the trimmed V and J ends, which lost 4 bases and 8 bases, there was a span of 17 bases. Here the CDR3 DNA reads TGCAGCGTTGCCCCCGCGCCGAATGGCGGCTACACCTTC. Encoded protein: CSVAPAPNGGYTF.

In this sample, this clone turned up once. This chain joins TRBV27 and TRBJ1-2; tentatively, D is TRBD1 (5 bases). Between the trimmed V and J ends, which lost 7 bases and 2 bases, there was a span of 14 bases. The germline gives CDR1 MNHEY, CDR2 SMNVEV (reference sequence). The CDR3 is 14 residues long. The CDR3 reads CASTPGTENYGYTF. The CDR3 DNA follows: TGTGCCAGCACCCCAGGGACGGAGAACTATGGCTACACCTTC.

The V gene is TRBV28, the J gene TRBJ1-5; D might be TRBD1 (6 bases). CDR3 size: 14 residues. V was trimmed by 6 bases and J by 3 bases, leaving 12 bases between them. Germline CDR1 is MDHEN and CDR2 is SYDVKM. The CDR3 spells CASSPGAPNQPQHF. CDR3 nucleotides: TGTGCCAGCAGCCCAGGGGCCCCCAATCAGCCCCAGCATTTT.

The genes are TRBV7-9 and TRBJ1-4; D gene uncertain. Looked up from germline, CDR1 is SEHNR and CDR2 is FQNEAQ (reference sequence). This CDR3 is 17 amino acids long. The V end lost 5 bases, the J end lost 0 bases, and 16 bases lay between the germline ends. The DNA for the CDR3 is TGTGCCAGCAGCCTTATTCAGGATCTCGCAACTAATGAAAAACTGTTTTTT. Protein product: CASSLIQDLATNEKLFF.

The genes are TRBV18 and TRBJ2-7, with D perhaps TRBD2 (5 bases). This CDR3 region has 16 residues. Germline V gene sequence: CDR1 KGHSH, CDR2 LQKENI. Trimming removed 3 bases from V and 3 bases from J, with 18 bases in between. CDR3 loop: CASSPYGKEGLYEQYF. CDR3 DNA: TGTGCCAGCTCACCCTACGGGAAAGAAGGTCTCTACGAGCAGTACTTC.

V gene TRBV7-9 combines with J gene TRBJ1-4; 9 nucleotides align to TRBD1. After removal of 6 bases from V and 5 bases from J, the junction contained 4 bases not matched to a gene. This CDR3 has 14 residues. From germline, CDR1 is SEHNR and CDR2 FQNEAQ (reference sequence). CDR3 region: CASRSTGGNEKLFF. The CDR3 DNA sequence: TGTGCCAGCAGATCTACAGGGGGCAATGAAAAACTGTTTTTT.

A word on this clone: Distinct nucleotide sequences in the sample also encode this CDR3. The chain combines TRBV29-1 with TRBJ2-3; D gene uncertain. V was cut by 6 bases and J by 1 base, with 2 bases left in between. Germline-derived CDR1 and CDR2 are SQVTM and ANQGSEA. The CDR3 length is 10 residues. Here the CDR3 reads CSVGTDTQYF. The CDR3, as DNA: TGCAGCGTCGGCACAGATACGCAGTATTTT.

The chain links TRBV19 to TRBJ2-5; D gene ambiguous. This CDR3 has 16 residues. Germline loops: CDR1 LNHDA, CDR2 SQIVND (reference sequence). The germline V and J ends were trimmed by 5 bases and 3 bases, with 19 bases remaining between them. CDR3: CASSSPGISSKETQYF. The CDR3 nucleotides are TGTGCCAGTAGTTCCCCTGGTATCAGTTCGAAAGAGACCCAGTACTTC.

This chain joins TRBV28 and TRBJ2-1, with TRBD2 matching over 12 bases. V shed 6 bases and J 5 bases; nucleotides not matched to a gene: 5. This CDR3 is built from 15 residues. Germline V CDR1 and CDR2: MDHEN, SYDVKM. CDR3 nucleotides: TGTGCCAGCAGACCGGGACTAGCGGGCCACAATGAGCAGTTCTTC. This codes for CASRPGLAGHNEQFF.

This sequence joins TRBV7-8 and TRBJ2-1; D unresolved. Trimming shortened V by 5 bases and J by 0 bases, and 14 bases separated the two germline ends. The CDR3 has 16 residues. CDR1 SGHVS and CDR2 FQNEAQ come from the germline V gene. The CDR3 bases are TGTGCCAGCAGCCCATCCCTGGCGGCCTCCTACAATGAGCAGTTCTTC. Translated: CASSPSLAASYNEQFF.

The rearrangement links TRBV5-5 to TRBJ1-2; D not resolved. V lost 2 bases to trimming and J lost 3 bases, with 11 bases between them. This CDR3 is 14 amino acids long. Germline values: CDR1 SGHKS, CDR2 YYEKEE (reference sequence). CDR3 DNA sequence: TGTGCCAGCAGCTTTACACCGAGGGACTATGGCTACACCTTC. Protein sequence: CASSFTPRDYGYTF.

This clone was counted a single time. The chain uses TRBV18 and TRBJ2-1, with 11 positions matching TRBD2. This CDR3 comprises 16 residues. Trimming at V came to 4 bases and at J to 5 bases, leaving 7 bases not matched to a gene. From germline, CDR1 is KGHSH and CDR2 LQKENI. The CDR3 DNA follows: TGTGCCAGCTCACTGACCGGGACTAGCGGCGACAATGAGCAGTTCTTC. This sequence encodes CASSLTGTSGDNEQFF.

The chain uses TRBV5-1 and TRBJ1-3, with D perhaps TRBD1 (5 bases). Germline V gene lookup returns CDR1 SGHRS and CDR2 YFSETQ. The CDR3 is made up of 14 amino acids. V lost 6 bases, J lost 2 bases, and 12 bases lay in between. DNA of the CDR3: TGCGCCAGCACCGCTGGGGGGGCTGGAAACACCATATATTTT. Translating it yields CASTAGGAGNTIYF.

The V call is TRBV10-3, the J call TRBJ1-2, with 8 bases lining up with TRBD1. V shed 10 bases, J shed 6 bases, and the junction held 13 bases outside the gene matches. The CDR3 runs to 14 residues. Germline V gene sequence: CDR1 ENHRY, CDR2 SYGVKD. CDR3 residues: CANRQGTQGHGYTF. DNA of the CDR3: TGTGCCAACCGACAGGGGACGCAGGGGCATGGCTACACCTTC.

CDR3 coding DNA: TGTGCCAGTACCAAGACAGGGGGAGATCAGCCCCAGCATTTT. Protein: CASTKTGGDQPQHF. The J gene is TRBJ1-5, the V gene TRBV19; 9 nucleotides match TRBD1. Per the germline V gene, CDR1 is LNHDA and CDR2 is SQIVND (reference sequence). This CDR3 contains 14 residues. V gave up 7 bases and J gave up 5 bases; unmatched junction bases: 6. The full variable domain, with the rest looked up from reference TRBV19 and TRBJ1-5, is DGGITQSPKYLFRKEGQNVTLSCEQNLNHDAMYWYRQDPGQGLRLIYYSQIVNDFQKGDIAEGYSVSREKKESFPLTVTSAQKNPTAFYLCASTKTGGDQPQHFGDGTRLSIL.

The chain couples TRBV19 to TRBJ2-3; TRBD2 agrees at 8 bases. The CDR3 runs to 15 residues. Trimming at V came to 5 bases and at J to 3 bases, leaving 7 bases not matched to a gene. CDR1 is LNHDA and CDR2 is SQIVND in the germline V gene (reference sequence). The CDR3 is CASSSVAGRTDTQYF. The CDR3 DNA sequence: TGTGCCAGTAGTTCGGTAGCGGGAAGGACAGATACGCAGTATTTT.

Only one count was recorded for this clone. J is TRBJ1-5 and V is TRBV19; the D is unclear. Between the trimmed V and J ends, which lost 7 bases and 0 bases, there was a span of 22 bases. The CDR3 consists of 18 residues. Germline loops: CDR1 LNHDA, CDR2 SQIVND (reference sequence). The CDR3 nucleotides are TGTGCCAGTATGGGATTACTCACGGAACGTTATAGCAATCAGCCCCAGCATTTT. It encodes CASMGLLTERYSNQPQHF.

The CDR3 protein is CASSQVGVGRDEQYF. In nucleotides, the CDR3 is TGCGCCAGCAGCCAAGTGGGAGTCGGACGAGACGAGCAGTACTTC. This chain connects TRBV4-1 to TRBJ2-7, with a weak D call TRBD2 (5 bases). The ends were cut back, 1 base at V and 5 bases at J, with 15 bases in the middle. CDR3 length equals 15 residues. Germline V gives CDR1 MGHRA, CDR2 YSYEKL.

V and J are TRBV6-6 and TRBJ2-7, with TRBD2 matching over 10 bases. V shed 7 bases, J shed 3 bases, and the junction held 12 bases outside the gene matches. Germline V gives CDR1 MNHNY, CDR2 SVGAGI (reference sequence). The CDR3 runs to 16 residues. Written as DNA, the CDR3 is TGTGCCAGCACCGGGCGGCTAGCGGGAGCCAGCTACGAGCAGTACTTC. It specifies CASTGRLAGASYEQYF.

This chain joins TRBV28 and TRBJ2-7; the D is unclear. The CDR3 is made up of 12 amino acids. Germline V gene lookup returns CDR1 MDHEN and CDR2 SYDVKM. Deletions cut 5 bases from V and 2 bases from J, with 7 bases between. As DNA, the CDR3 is TGTGCCAGCAGTGACCAACCCTACGAGCAGTACTTC. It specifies CASSDQPYEQYF.

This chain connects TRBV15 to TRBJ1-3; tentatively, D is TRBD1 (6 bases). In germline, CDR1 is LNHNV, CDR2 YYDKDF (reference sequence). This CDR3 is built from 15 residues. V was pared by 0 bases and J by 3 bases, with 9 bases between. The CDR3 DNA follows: TGTGCCACCAGCAGAGACAGGGGCGATGGAAACACCATATATTTT. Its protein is CATSRDRGDGNTIYF.

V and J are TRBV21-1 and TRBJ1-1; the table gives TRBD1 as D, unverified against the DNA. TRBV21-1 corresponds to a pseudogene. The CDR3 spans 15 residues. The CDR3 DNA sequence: TGTGCCAGCAGCAATGAACAGGGGGCTGGCACTGAAGCTTTCTTT. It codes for CASSNEQGAGTEAFF.

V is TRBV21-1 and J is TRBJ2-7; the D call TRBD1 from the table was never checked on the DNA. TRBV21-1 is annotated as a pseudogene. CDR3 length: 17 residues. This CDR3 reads CASSKDKTFLRGPEQYF. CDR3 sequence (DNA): TGTGCCAGCAGCAAAGATAAGACTTTCCTTAGGGGTCCCGAGCAGTACTTC.

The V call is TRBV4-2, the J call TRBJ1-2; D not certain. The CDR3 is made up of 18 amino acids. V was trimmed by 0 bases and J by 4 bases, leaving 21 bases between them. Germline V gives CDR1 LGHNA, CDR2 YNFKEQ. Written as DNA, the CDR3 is TGTGCCAGCAGCCAAGATTCGATAAGACACCTGGTGGGCTATGGCTACACCTTC. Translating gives CASSQDSIRHLVGYGYTF.